This T cell receptor (beta chain) appears in the sequencing data of a study of response to subunit inactivated influenza vaccine. The CDR3 has 14 amino acids. V was pared by 6 bases and J by 5 bases, with 7 bases of the junction left unmatched. The germline gives CDR1 DFQATT, CDR2 SNEGSKA (reference sequence). MiXCR, run by TCRdb on the RT-PCR reads, gives a single entry per CDR3 protein. The table shows approximately 500,000 distinct CDR3 sequences, with approximately 20% occurring only once. The same sample was also used in a study of T cells expressing NK-cell markers. Per that study: Beta-chain TCR cDNA was generated via 5'RACE template switching with UMIs.

The rearrangement uses TRBV20-1 and TRBJ1-6; 7 nucleotides match TRBD1. The receptor's source is a man aged 45-65 years who received an inactivated influenza vaccine. The sequencing here drew on CD4+ T cells sorted from PBMCs, taken 12 days after vaccination. The CDR3 DNA reads as TGCAGTGCCATAAAGGGACAGAATAATTCACCCCTCCACTTT. This sequence encodes CSAIKGQNNSPLHF.